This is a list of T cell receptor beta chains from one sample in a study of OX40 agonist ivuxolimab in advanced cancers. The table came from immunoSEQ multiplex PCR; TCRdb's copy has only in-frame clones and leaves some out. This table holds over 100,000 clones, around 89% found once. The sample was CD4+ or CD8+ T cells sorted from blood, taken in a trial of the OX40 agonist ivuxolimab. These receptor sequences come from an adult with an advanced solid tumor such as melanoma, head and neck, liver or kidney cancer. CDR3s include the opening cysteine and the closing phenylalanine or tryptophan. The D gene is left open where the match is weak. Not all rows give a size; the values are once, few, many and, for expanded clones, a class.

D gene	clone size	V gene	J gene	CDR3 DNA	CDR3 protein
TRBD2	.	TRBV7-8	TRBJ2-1	TGTGCCAGCAGCTTAAGCGGGGGGGCCCGGGTCCCCAATGAGCAGTTCTTC	CASSLSGGARVPNEQFF
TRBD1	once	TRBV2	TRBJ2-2	TGTGCCAGCAGGTCCGGGACAGGGGAAACCGGGGAGCTGTTTTTT	CASRSGTGETGELFF
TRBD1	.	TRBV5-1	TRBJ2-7	TGCGCCAGCAGATTCCCCGGGACAGCCTACGAGCAGTACTTC	CASRFPGTAYEQYF
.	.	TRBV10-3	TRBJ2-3	TGTGCCACCCGAGGCAGGGGAGGCACAGATACGCAGTATTTT	CATRGRGGTDTQYF
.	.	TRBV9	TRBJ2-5	TGTGCCAGCAGCGTATTCACCAGTGGGGAGACCCAGTACTTC	CASSVFTSGETQYF
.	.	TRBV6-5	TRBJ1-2	TGTGCCAGCAGGCCGGACGCAAACTATGGCTACACCTTC	CASRPDANYGYTF
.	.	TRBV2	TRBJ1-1	TGTGCCAGCAGACCCGACAGCTACACTGAAGCTTTCTTT	CASRPDSYTEAFF
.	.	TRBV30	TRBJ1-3	TGTGCCTGGTCGGGAACGGCTGGAAACACCATATATTTT	CAWSGTAGNTIYF
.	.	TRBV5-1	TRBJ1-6	TGCGCCAGCAATCCAGGCGGTGAGAATTCACCCCTCCACTTT	CASNPGGENSPLHF
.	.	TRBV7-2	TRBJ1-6	TGTGCCAGCAGCAGGGGGGTGACAGGCCTAAAGGGGTCACCCCTCCACTTT	CASSRGVTGLKGSPLHF
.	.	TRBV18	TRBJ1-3	TGTGCCAGCTCAGACGCCGTATGGAGCTCTGGAAACACCATATATTTT	CASSDAVWSSGNTIYF
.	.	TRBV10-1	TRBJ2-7	TGCGCCAGCAGTGAGTTTACAGGGAGAGCCTACGAGCAGTACTTC	CASSEFTGRAYEQYF
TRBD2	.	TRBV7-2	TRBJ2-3	TGTGCCAGCAGCTTGGGGGGGTTCTCATCCGATACGCAGTATTTT	CASSLGGFSSDTQYF
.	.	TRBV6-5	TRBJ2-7	TGTGCCAGCAGTTACAGGCCAGGAGCAATGAGGGAGCAGTACTTC	CASSYRPGAMREQYF
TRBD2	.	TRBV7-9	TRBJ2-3	TGTGCCAGCAGCCGACTAGCGGGGGGGCCTCTCGGCACAGATACGCAGTATTTT	CASSRLAGGPLGTDTQYF
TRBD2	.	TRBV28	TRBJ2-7	TGTGCCAGCAGACCGGGACTAGCGGGGTACGAGCAGTACTTC	CASRPGLAGYEQYF
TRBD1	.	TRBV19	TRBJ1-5	TGTGCCAGTACCCCCGGACAGGGAGGGTATCAGCCCCAGCATTTT	CASTPGQGGYQPQHF
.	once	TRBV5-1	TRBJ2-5	TGCGCCAGCAGCCGGTCAGGGTTCCAAGAGACCCAGTACTTC	CASSRSGFQETQYF
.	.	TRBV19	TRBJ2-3	TGTGCCAGCCGGGACGGTTCTAGCACAGATACGCAGTATTTT	CASRDGSSTDTQYF
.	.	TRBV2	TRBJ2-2	TGTGCCAGCAGTGAGACTTCCCACACCGGGGAGCTGTTTTTT	CASSETSHTGELFF
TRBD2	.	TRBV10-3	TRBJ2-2	TGTGCCATCAGTGAGTCGACGGGACTAGCTTCCGCCGGGGAGCTGTTTTTT	CAISESTGLASAGELFF
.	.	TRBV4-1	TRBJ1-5	TGCGCCAGCAGCCAATCACAGGAGCCTGGAGGTCAGCCCCAGCATTTT	CASSQSQEPGGQPQHF
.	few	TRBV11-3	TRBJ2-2	TGTGCCAGCAGCTTGACTTGGACCGGGGAGCTGTTTTTT	CASSLTWTGELFF
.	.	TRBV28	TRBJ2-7	TGTGCCAGCCGAACAGGCTACGAGCAGTACTTC	CASRTGYEQYF
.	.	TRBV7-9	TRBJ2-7	TGTGCCAGCAGCTTAGCGGGGGGGCGGGAGCAGTACTTC	CASSLAGGREQYF
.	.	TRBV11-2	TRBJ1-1	TGTGCCAGCAGCTTAATGACAGGATTGAACACTGAAGCTTTCTTT	CASSLMTGLNTEAFF
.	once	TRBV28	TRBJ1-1	TGTGCCAGCGGCATTCCTGCCGACACTACTGAAGCTTTCTTT	CASGIPADTTEAFF
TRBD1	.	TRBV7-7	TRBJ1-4	TGTGCTACCGGCCGAGGGACAGGGGGCTCAACTAATGAAAAACTGTTTTTT	CATGRGTGGSTNEKLFF
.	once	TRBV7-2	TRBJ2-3	TGTGCCAGCAGCTTAGCCGTGTTGGATACGCAGTATTTT	CASSLAVLDTQYF
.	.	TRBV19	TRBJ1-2	TGTGCCAGTAGTCAAGATACAGGCGTCTATGGCTACACCTTC	CASSQDTGVYGYTF
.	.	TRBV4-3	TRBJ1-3	TGCGCCAGCAGCCAAGAAGGCGGAAACACCATATATTTT	CASSQEGGNTIYF
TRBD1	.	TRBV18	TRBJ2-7	TGTGCCAGCTCACCACGACAGGGATACTACGAGCAGTACTTC	CASSPRQGYYEQYF
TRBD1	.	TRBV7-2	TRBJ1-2	TGTGCCAGCAGACCTACTACAGGGGGACGCGGCTATGGCTACACCTTC	CASRPTTGGRGYGYTF
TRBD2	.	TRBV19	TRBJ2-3	TGTGCCAGTAGTATAGGACTAGCGGGGGACACAGATACGCAGTATTTT	CASSIGLAGDTDTQYF
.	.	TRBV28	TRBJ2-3	TGTGCCACCGGAGGGGCAGGCACAGATACGCAGTATTTT	CATGGAGTDTQYF
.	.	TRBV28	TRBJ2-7	TGTGCCAGCAGCTTTACAGGGCTCTACGAGCAGTACTTC	CASSFTGLYEQYF
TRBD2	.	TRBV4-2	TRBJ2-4	TGTGCCAGCAGCCAAGAGGGGCTAGCGGGGGTCATAGCCAAAAACATTCAGTACTTC	CASSQEGLAGVIAKNIQYF